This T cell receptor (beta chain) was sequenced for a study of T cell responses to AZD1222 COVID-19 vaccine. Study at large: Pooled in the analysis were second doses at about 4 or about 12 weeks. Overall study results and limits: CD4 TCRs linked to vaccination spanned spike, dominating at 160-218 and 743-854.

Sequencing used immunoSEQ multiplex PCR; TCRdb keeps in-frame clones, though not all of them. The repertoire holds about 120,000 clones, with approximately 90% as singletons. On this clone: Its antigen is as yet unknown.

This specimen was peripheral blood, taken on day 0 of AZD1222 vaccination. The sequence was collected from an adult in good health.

The DNA for the CDR3 is TGTGCCAGCAGTGTCTTAGCGGGGGGTCAAACAGATACGCAGTATTTT. Residues: CASSVLAGGQTDTQYF. The chain is built from TRBV2 and TRBJ2-3, with 10 bases matching TRBD2. Trimming removed 4 bases from V and 3 bases from J; junction bases left unmatched: 7. Germline V CDR1 and CDR2: SNHLY, FYNNEI. The CDR3 is made up of 16 amino acids.